These 2 T cell receptor beta chains came from one sample sequenced in a study of T cells in Graves' hyperthyroidism and ophthalmopathy. RNA transcripts served as the template for amplifying TCR beta CDR3 regions. TCR CDR3 underwent first-round RT-PCR with the HTBI primer set. MiXCR, run by TCRdb on the multiplex PCR reads, gives a single entry per CDR3 protein. Here the sample spans about 840,000 distinct CDR3 sequences, 38% being singletons. Input material: blood. The origin of the receptors is a man aged 18 to 30 with Graves' hyperthyroidism.

This clonotype has ten or more counts. The rearrangement joins TRBV19 to TRBJ1-5; the D gene is possibly TRBD1 (6 bases). This CDR3 region has 14 residues. Trimming shortened V by 6 bases and J by 0 bases, and 9 bases separated the two germline ends. The germline V gene encodes CDR1 LNHDA and CDR2 SQIVND (reference sequence). This CDR3 is CASRGTYSNQPQHF. CDR3 bases: TGTGCCAGTAGAGGGACATATAGCAATCAGCCCCAGCATTTT.

This clonotype was counted at least ten times. The V and J genes are TRBV2 and TRBJ1-2; D ambiguous. Germline loops: CDR1 SNHLY, CDR2 FYNNEI. Trimming shortened V by 4 bases and J by 3 bases, and 12 bases separated the two germline ends. The length of the CDR3 is 14 residues. Here the CDR3 DNA reads TGTGCCAGCAGTGGAAATCCCCGGTACTATGGCTACACCTTC. Amino acids: CASSGNPRYYGYTF.